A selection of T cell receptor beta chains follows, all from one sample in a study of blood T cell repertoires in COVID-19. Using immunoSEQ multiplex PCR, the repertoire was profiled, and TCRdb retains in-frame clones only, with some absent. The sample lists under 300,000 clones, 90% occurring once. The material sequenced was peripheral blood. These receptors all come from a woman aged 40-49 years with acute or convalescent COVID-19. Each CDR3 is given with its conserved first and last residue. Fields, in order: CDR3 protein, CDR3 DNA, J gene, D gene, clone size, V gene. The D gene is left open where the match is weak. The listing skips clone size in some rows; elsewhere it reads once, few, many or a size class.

CDR3aa: CASSSSYPTGTGANVLTF; CDR3nt: TGTGCCAGCAGCTCATCCTACCCGACAGGGACCGGGGCCAACGTCCTGACTTTC; j_gene: TRBJ2-6; d_gene: TRBD1; abundance: NA; v_gene: TRBV7-9
CDR3aa: CASSQEGEGSVDFF; CDR3nt: TGTGCCAGCAGCCAAGAAGGGGAAGGGTCGGTGGATTTCTTT; j_gene: TRBJ1-1; d_gene: NA; abundance: NA; v_gene: TRBV3-1/TRBV3-2
CDR3aa: CASSHREDRGRETQYF; CDR3nt: TGTGCCAGCTCACACCGCGAGGACAGGGGTCGGGAGACCCAGTACTTC; j_gene: TRBJ2-5; d_gene: TRBD1; abundance: NA; v_gene: TRBV18
CDR3aa: CASSPRTSGVTDTQYF; CDR3nt: TGCGCCAGCAGCCCGCGAACTAGCGGGGTCACAGATACGCAGTATTTT; j_gene: TRBJ2-3; d_gene: TRBD2; abundance: once; v_gene: TRBV4-1
CDR3aa: CASSRDRKIQETQYF; CDR3nt: TGTGCCAGCAGCCGAGACAGGAAGATCCAAGAGACCCAGTACTTC; j_gene: TRBJ2-5; d_gene: NA; abundance: once; v_gene: TRBV5-6
CDR3aa: CASSEQPSGYSYNEQFF; CDR3nt: TGTGCCAGCAGTGAACAGCCTAGCGGCTACTCCTACAATGAGCAGTTCTTC; j_gene: TRBJ2-1; d_gene: TRBD2; abundance: NA; v_gene: TRBV6-1
CDR3aa: CASGLARTGSEAFF; CDR3nt: TGTGCTAGTGGTTTGGCCCGGACAGGTTCCGAAGCTTTCTTT; j_gene: TRBJ1-1; d_gene: TRBD1; abundance: NA; v_gene: TRBV12-5
CDR3aa: CASSITGKSGYTF; CDR3nt: TGTGCCAGTAGTATAACGGGGAAAAGCGGCTACACCTTC; j_gene: TRBJ1-2; d_gene: NA; abundance: NA; v_gene: TRBV19
CDR3aa: CAPAGEIFNEQFF; CDR3nt: TGTGCCCCGGCGGGGGAGATTTTCAATGAGCAGTTCTTC; j_gene: TRBJ2-1; d_gene: TRBD2; abundance: once; v_gene: TRBV2
CDR3aa: CASRKGATNEKLFF; CDR3nt: TGCGCCAGCAGAAAAGGGGCAACTAATGAAAAACTGTTTTTT; j_gene: TRBJ1-4; d_gene: NA; abundance: NA; v_gene: TRBV5-1
CDR3aa: CASSGTGGRVNEKLFF; CDR3nt: TGTGCCAGCAGTGGGACAGGGGGCAGGGTGAATGAAAAACTGTTTTTT; j_gene: TRBJ1-4; d_gene: TRBD1; abundance: NA; v_gene: TRBV6-1
CDR3aa: CASSLGQGANTEAFF; CDR3nt: TGCGCCAGCAGCCTTGGACAGGGGGCAAACACTGAAGCTTTCTTT; j_gene: TRBJ1-1; d_gene: TRBD1; abundance: NA; v_gene: TRBV5-1
CDR3aa: CASSQDARVETQYF; CDR3nt: TGTGCCAGCAGCCAAGATGCCAGGGTTGAGACCCAGTACTTC; j_gene: TRBJ2-5; d_gene: NA; abundance: few; v_gene: TRBV4-2
CDR3aa: CASSRGGVQETQYF; CDR3nt: TGTGCCAGCAGCCGCGGGGGAGTCCAAGAGACCCAGTACTTC; j_gene: TRBJ2-5; d_gene: TRBD2; abundance: NA; v_gene: TRBV11-2
CDR3aa: CATSDLAGQGETQYF; CDR3nt: TGTGCCACCAGTGATTTGGCCGGCCAGGGAGAGACCCAGTACTTC; j_gene: TRBJ2-5; d_gene: NA; abundance: NA; v_gene: TRBV24-1
CDR3aa: CASSNLGDSRNSPLHF; CDR3nt: TGCGCCAGCAGTAACTTGGGGGACAGCCGGAATTCACCCCTCCACTTT; j_gene: TRBJ1-6; d_gene: TRBD1; abundance: NA; v_gene: TRBV4-1
CDR3aa: CASSIVSQGIQPQHF; CDR3nt: TGTGCCAGTAGTATAGTTTCACAGGGGATCCAGCCCCAGCATTTT; j_gene: TRBJ1-5; d_gene: TRBD1; abundance: NA; v_gene: TRBV19
CDR3aa: CASSVRGTQYF; CDR3nt: TGCGCCAGCAGCGTAAGGGGTACGCAGTATTTT; j_gene: TRBJ2-3; d_gene: NA; abundance: NA; v_gene: TRBV5-1
CDR3aa: CASSDTSGGAGTQYF; CDR3nt: TGTGCCAGCAGTGACACTAGCGGGGGGGCCGGTACGCAGTATTTT; j_gene: TRBJ2-3; d_gene: TRBD2; abundance: NA; v_gene: TRBV2
CDR3aa: CASSATGHLADYGYTF; CDR3nt: TGTGCCAGCTCGGCCACTGGACATCTTGCGGACTATGGCTACACCTTC; j_gene: TRBJ1-2; d_gene: NA; abundance: NA; v_gene: TRBV18
CDR3aa: CASSYLPQGAGYTF; CDR3nt: TGTGCCAGCAGTTACTTACCCCAGGGGGCGGGCTACACCTTC; j_gene: TRBJ1-2; d_gene: TRBD1; abundance: NA; v_gene: TRBV7-9
CDR3aa: CAISEQTGVGYGYTF; CDR3nt: TGTGCCATCAGTGAACAGACAGGGGTAGGGTATGGCTACACCTTC; j_gene: TRBJ1-2; d_gene: TRBD1; abundance: NA; v_gene: TRBV10-3
CDR3aa: CASSPSGGAGAEAFF; CDR3nt: TGTGCCAGCAGCCCCTCAGGGGGCGCAGGCGCTGAAGCTTTCTTT; j_gene: TRBJ1-1; d_gene: TRBD1; abundance: NA; v_gene: TRBV7-3
CDR3aa: CASSREGGFEAFF; CDR3nt: TGCGCCAGCAGCCGCGAAGGAGGATTTGAAGCTTTCTTT; j_gene: TRBJ1-1; d_gene: NA; abundance: NA; v_gene: TRBV4-1
CDR3aa: CASSLVEGANYGYTF; CDR3nt: TGTGCCAGCAGCTTAGTCGAGGGAGCTAACTATGGCTACACCTTC; j_gene: TRBJ1-2; d_gene: NA; abundance: NA; v_gene: TRBV11-2
CDR3aa: CASSFGTSGQETQYF; CDR3nt: TGCGCCAGCAGCTTTGGGACTAGCGGTCAAGAGACCCAGTACTTC; j_gene: TRBJ2-5; d_gene: TRBD2; abundance: NA; v_gene: TRBV5-1
CDR3aa: CASSTRQGSGGYTF; CDR3nt: TGTGCCAGCTCTACCCGACAGGGCTCGGGGGGCTACACCTTC; j_gene: TRBJ1-2; d_gene: TRBD1; abundance: NA; v_gene: TRBV7-8
CDR3aa: CSVDRGYNTEAFF; CDR3nt: TGCAGCGTAGACCGGGGATACAACACTGAAGCTTTCTTT; j_gene: TRBJ1-1; d_gene: NA; abundance: NA; v_gene: TRBV29-1
CDR3aa: CASSSFRLAGGLTDTQYF; CDR3nt: TGTGCCAGCAGTTCCTTCCGACTAGCGGGGGGGCTAACAGATACGCAGTATTTT; j_gene: TRBJ2-3; d_gene: TRBD2; abundance: once; v_gene: TRBV7-2
CDR3aa: CASGLVRGSGTDTQYF; CDR3nt: TGTGCTAGTGGTTTGGTTCGAGGGTCGGGCACAGATACGCAGTATTTT; j_gene: TRBJ2-3; d_gene: NA; abundance: NA; v_gene: TRBV12-5
CDR3aa: CASSDHFKGAGNEQFF; CDR3nt: TGTGCCAGCAGTGACCATTTCAAGGGGGCAGGGAATGAGCAGTTCTTC; j_gene: TRBJ2-1; d_gene: TRBD1; abundance: once; v_gene: TRBV6-1
CDR3aa: CASRRQGMDTQYF; CDR3nt: TGTGCCAGCAGGCGACAGGGAATGGATACGCAGTATTTT; j_gene: TRBJ2-3; d_gene: TRBD1; abundance: NA; v_gene: TRBV27
CDR3aa: CASSTPGTQYF; CDR3nt: TGTGCCAGCTCAACCCCGGGGACCCAGTACTTC; j_gene: TRBJ2-5; d_gene: NA; abundance: NA; v_gene: TRBV18